These 19 T cell receptor beta chains came from one sample sequenced in a study of T cells after somatic rescue of genetic block. Some clones are missing from TCRdb's copy, which holds only in-frame ones; the method was immunoSEQ multiplex PCR. This sample has 7,300 or so clones, with about 80% found just once. The sequenced sample was peripheral blood mononuclear cells (PBMCs). The source is a boy aged 5 to 17.

The V gene is TRBV16, the J gene TRBJ2-3; D may be TRBD1 (5 bases). The CDR3 has 14 residues. Germline V gene data show CDR1 as KGHSY and CDR2 as FQNENV. Trimming shortened V by 8 bases and J by 8 bases, and 20 bases separated the two germline ends. CDR3 DNA: TGTGCCAGCTGCCCAGGGATCGCTTCGGGTACGCAGTATTTT. This translates into CASCPGIASGTQYF.

The chain is built from TRBV9 and TRBJ2-1; perhaps D is TRBD1 or TRBD2 (5 bases each). Trimming took off 4 bases at V and 8 bases at J, with 22 bases between the two ends. The CDR3 is 16 amino acids. The germline CDR1 and CDR2 sequences are SGDLS and YYNGEE. CDR3 in DNA: TGTGCCAGCAGCCAAACATCCGGGACCATCGGCGATGAGCAGTTCTTC. Its translation is CASSQTSGTIGDEQFF.

This clone was seen just once. The CDR3 nucleotides read TGCGCCAGCAGCGAGGTTCTAAGTCATACGCAGTATTTT. This codes for CASSEVLSHTQYF. The chain combines TRBV5-1 with TRBJ2-3; D is uncertain. The CDR3 runs to 13 residues. V was cut by 4 bases and J by 7 bases, with 13 bases left in between. In germline, CDR1 is SGHRS, CDR2 YFSETQ.

The gene calls are TRBV7-2 and TRBJ1-2; D is possibly TRBD1 (6 bases). This CDR3 contains 17 residues. Germline assignment: CDR1 SGHTA and CDR2 FQGNSA. V dropped 5 bases and J dropped 5 bases, with 24 bases sitting between them. CDR3 nucleotides: TGTGCCAGCAGCCTCGAGGCGGGACAATCCCAAACATATGGCTACACCTTC. This codes for CASSLEAGQSQTYGYTF.

The V and J genes are TRBV5-1 and TRBJ2-7; 12 bases align to TRBD2. The CDR3 runs to 15 residues. J gave up 9 bases and V 4 bases, and 11 bases lay outside the gene matches. Germline V gene data show CDR1 as SGHRS and CDR2 as YFSETQ. Here the CDR3 reads CASSGTSGLFSWQYF. CDR3 coding DNA: TGCGCCAGCAGCGGGACTAGCGGGCTCTTCTCGTGGCAGTACTTC.

The chain joins TRBV10-2 to TRBJ2-7; 16 nucleotides align to TRBD2. J lost 0 bases, V lost 7 bases, and 6 bases had no gene match. CDR1 and CDR2 (germline): WSHSY, SAAADI. The CDR3 runs 17 residues. Written as DNA, the CDR3 is TGCGCCAGCACGGGGACTAGCGGGAGGGAAACCTCCTACGAGCAGTACTTC. Translation: CASTGTSGRETSYEQYF.

The genes are TRBV6-6 and TRBJ1-1; D not certain. Germline assignment: CDR1 MNHNY and CDR2 SVGAGI (reference sequence). V lost 6 bases and J 1 base, leaving 12 bases between the germline ends. The CDR3 contains 14 residues. The CDR3 loop reads CASRRSTENTEAFF. The CDR3 bases are TGTGCCAGCAGACGCAGCACGGAGAACACTGAAGCTTTCTTT.

The chain couples TRBV11-3 to TRBJ1-6; D ambiguous. Trimming took off 2 bases at V and 7 bases at J, with 12 bases between the two ends. Germline V gene lookup returns CDR1 SGHNT and CDR2 YENEEA. This CDR3 is built from 15 residues. CDR3 sequence: CASSLRPKYNSPLHF. The CDR3 region has the DNA TGTGCCAGCAGCTTACGCCCGAAGTACAATTCACCCCTCCACTTT.

This chain links TRBV25-1 with TRBJ1-1; D is unresolved. Trimming took 6 bases from V and 11 from J, leaving 13 bases between them. The V gene's germline CDR1 is MGHDK and CDR2 SYGVNS. The CDR3 consists of 11 residues. The CDR3 nucleotides read TGTGCCAGCAGAGCCACCTCATGGGCTTTCTTT. Protein sequence: CASRATSWAFF.

The chain recombines TRBV28 with TRBJ2-7, with D perhaps TRBD2 (5 bases). The CDR3 spans 12 residues. Germline loops: CDR1 MDHEN, CDR2 SYDVKM. Between the trimmed V and J ends, which lost 5 bases and 6 bases, there was a span of 11 bases. The CDR3 coding sequence is TGTGCCAGCAGTCCCGGCGGAGGCGAGCAGTACTTC. Amino acid sequence: CASSPGGGEQYF.

The rearrangement uses TRBV27 and TRBJ1-2; a weak D match, TRBD1 (5 bases). Trimming left V 6 bases short and J 4 bases short, with 24 bases between. This CDR3 comprises 17 residues. Germline V gene lookup returns CDR1 MNHEY and CDR2 SMNVEV (reference sequence). CDR3 coding DNA: TGTGCCAGCAGAGATCCCCGGTGGGGGGGAGGAGGCTATGGCTACACCTTC. Translated, it gives CASRDPRWGGGGYGYTF.

This chain joins TRBV7-9 and TRBJ2-5, with a possible D match to TRBD2 (6 bases). The germline CDR1 and CDR2 sequences are SEHNR and FQNEAQ (reference sequence). The V end lost 9 bases, the J end lost 5 bases, and 10 bases lay between the germline ends. This CDR3 is built from 11 residues. The CDR3: CASGGGETQYF. CDR3 nucleotides: TGTGCCAGTGGGGGAGGCGAGACCCAGTACTTC.

V is TRBV9 and J is TRBJ2-2; no clear D gene. The germline CDR1 and CDR2 sequences are SGDLS and YYNGEE. Trimming took 0 bases from V and 7 from J, leaving 10 bases between them. The length of the CDR3 is 14 residues. The CDR3 region is CASSVGIRGGELFF. The CDR3 DNA reads TGTGCCAGCAGCGTAGGGATCCGCGGCGGGGAGCTGTTTTTT.

The chain has TRBV4-3 and TRBJ2-2; D is ambiguous. CDR3 length: 15 amino acids. V was shortened by 0 bases and J by 4 bases, with 9 bases between the two germline ends. From germline, CDR1 is LGHNA and CDR2 YSLEER. The CDR3 sequence: CASSQDGLTTGELFF. Here the CDR3 DNA reads TGCGCCAGCAGCCAAGACGGCTTGACCACCGGGGAGCTGTTTTTT.

The count of this clone is one. The genes are TRBV28 and TRBJ2-1; 11 positions match TRBD2. Germline CDR1 is MDHEN and CDR2 is SYDVKM. The CDR3 runs to 16 residues. V lost 2 bases and J lost 10; bases outside the gene matches: 10. CDR3 coding DNA: TGTGCCAGCAGTTTACTAGTAGCGGGAGGGCCACGGGAGCAGTTCTTC. Translation gives CASSLLVAGGPREQFF.

In its sample, this clone was seen a few times. This sequence joins TRBV6-5 and TRBJ1-4; D remains unclear. This CDR3 has 15 residues. Trimming pared 6 bases from V and 2 bases from J, leaving 13 bases between. Per the germline V gene, CDR1 is MNHEY and CDR2 is SVGAGI. The CDR3 region has the DNA TGTGCCAGCAGCCCGTTCGGTCGGACTAATGAAAAACTGTTTTTT. It encodes CASSPFGRTNEKLFF.

The chain employs TRBV9 and TRBJ1-4; D ambiguous. This CDR3 contains 15 residues. Trimming cost V 4 bases and J 0 bases, with 10 bases left between them. Germline CDR1 SGDLS, CDR2 YYNGEE. CDR3 region: CASSPESSTNEKLFF. The CDR3 DNA follows: TGTGCCAGCAGCCCAGAAAGCTCAACTAATGAAAAACTGTTTTTT.

This clone came up a few times. The chain joins TRBV7-9 to TRBJ2-7; 7 positions match TRBD2. Losses at the gene ends were 2 bases for V and 5 bases for J; bases not matched to a gene: 12. Germline lookup yields CDR1 SEHNR and CDR2 FQNEAQ (reference sequence). The CDR3 extends over 16 amino acids. In DNA, the CDR3 is TGTGCCAGCAGCTTACCGCTTTGGGCGGGAGACAACGAGCAGTACTTC. Its protein product is CASSLPLWAGDNEQYF.

The chain carries TRBV7-8 and TRBJ2-3; 10 positions match TRBD2. The CDR3 is 18 amino acids. CDR1 is SGHVS and CDR2 is FQNEAQ in the germline V gene. Trimming cost V 5 bases and J 1 base; bases outside gene matches: 12. CDR3 amino acids: CASSPLTPSGGGTDTQYF. As DNA, the CDR3 is TGTGCCAGCAGCCCCCTGACACCTAGCGGGGGAGGCACAGATACGCAGTATTTT.